This T cell receptor (beta chain) is drawn from a study of T cells after yellow fever vaccination (dated by TCRdb to about 2019). Study-wide context: The SMART-Seq v4 Ultra Low Input RNA kit was used to prepare libraries from fractions with low cell numbers. Bulk TCR alpha and beta repertoires were sequenced longitudinally to track T-cell clones before and after primary and booster YFV17D yellow fever vaccination. Two healthy male donors, one aged 18 to 30 and one aged 30 to 40 years, were included in the cohort. Blood was collected at multiple timepoints before and after primary and secondary immunization, and bulk PBMC replicates and cell subsets were isolated.

Overall study outcomes, separate from this receptor: Compared with the primary T-cell response, the secondary T-cell response was weaker but faster, peaking on day 5 rather than day 15. Only a couple of donors were included in the study, so the extent to which the findings can be generalized is limited. A small fraction of clonotypes showed up in both the CD4 and CD8 compartments, probably as a result of convergent recombination. After the booster, most clones that had expanded after primary vaccination were detected again (nearly 98% of CD4 and around nine tenths of CD8), suggesting broad maintenance of memory. Computational filtering was needed because FACS-sorted repertoires could contain abundant contaminating clonotypes from the bulk population.

According to the study, the label for this sample's treatment or condition signals: live attenuated yellow fever vaccine strain. Two biological replicates of bulk PBMCs were collected at each blood-draw timepoint. A standard Ficoll-Paque protocol was used to isolate PBMCs from peripheral blood. TriZol was used to extract RNA from bulk PBMCs, CD4 and CD8 fractions, and dextramer-positive and dextramer-negative fractions. TCR cDNA was made using 5'RACE template switching, a step that added a universal primer site and unique molecular identifiers. Priming of cDNA synthesis was performed from both the TCR alpha and TCR beta constant segments. Library amplification involved two PCR steps, and the second step added sample barcodes and sequencing adapters. Sequencing of the libraries was done on either Illumina HiSeq 2500 (2x100 bp) or NovaSeq (2x150 bp). From the authors' description of their analysis: Reads were demultiplexed and collapsed into UMI consensus sequences with MIGEC, and V(D)J alignment was performed with MiXCR. Using edgeR on replicate PBMC samples, clonotypes were called vaccine-responding if FDR was below 0.01 and the log2 fold change was above 5 up to day 15. Bulk clonotypes were assigned CD4 or CD8 identity according to which sequenced CD4 or CD8 repertoire held them at higher abundance. TCRdb trimmed the raw reads at Q25, called clones with MiXCR and kept productive beta chains. Records with the same CDR3 protein are collapsed into one entry carrying the most frequent genes and DNA. The V and J calls and clone size are TCRdb's, not the authors'. This sample holds 300,000 to 450,000 distinct CDR3 sequences; around 8.1% were observed only once. Roughly 15% of the sample comes from the top ten.

This clonotype was observed a few times. What antigen it recognizes has not been identified. Base-call qualities are not available, and no considerably larger clone is one nucleotide away. The trim is 3 bases for V and 8 bases for J, with a gap of 13 bases between the germline ends. The CDR3 goes from the cysteine to the phenylalanine over 13 residues. The kept DNA is CDR3 alone, 39 bases in frame from the first base. The specimen was PBMCs, collected roughly 47 days after the first yellow fever vaccination. This TCR was recovered from a man in his late teens or twenties who received the YFV17D yellow fever vaccine. The chain employs TRBV12-3 or TRBV12-4 and TRBJ1-2, and perhaps TRBD1 as D gene, on 6 matching bases. The CDR3: CASSFEGVLGYTF. The DNA sequence is as follows: TGTGCCAGCAGTTTTGAGGGGGTTCTAGGCTACACCTTC.